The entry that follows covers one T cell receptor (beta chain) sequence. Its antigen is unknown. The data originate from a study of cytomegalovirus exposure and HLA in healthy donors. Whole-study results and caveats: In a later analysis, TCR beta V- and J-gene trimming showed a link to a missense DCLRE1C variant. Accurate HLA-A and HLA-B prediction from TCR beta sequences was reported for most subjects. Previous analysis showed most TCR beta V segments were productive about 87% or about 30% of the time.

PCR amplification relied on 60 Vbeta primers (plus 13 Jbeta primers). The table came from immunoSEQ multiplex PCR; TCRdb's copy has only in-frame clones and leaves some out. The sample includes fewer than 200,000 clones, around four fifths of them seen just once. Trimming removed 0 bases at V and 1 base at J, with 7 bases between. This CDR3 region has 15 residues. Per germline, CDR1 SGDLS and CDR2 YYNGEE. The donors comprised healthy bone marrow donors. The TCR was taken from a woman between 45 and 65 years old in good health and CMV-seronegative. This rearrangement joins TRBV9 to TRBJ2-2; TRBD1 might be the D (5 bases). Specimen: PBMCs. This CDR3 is CASSVVGQNTGELFF. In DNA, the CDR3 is TGTGCCAGCAGCGTAGTCGGACAGAACACCGGGGAGCTGTTTTTT.